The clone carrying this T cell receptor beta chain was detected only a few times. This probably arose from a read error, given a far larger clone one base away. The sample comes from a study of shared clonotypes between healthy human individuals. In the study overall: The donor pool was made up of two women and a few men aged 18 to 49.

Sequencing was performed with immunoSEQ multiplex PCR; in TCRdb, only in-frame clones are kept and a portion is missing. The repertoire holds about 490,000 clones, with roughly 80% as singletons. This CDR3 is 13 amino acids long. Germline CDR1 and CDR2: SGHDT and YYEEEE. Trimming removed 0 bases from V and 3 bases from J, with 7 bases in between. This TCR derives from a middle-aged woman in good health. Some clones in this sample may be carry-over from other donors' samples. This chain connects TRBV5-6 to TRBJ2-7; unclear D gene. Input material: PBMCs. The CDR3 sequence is CASSLGYSYEQYF. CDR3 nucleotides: TGTGCCAGCAGCTTGGGCTACAGCTACGAGCAGTACTTC.